This T cell receptor beta chain came from a study of shared clonotypes between healthy human individuals (dated by TCRdb to the early 2020s). In the study overall: The cohort comprised two women and a few men aged 18 to 49 years. Per donor, three plates each were used for CD4 naive and CD4 memory, two for CD8 naive, and one for CD8 memory. The study deeply sequenced blood TCR repertoires of about 5 healthy adults to estimate repertoire size and the extent of clonotype sharing between individuals. Libraries were prepared and TCR repertoires were sequenced by different laboratories using diverse techniques, in order to increase sequencing depth and limit assay-specific biases. Between about 0.85 and 8.9 billion PBMCs per donor were obtained by leukapheresis.

Taken from cysteine to phenylalanine, the CDR3 has 14 residues. CDR3 DNA is the only sequence kept; it has 42 bases, read in frame from the first base. CDR1 and CDR2 were assigned from the germline V gene as MNHEY and SVGAGI. The germline ends are 9 bases apart after V is trimmed by 4 bases and J by 2 bases. This clone was picked up one time. The clone's antigen remains unknown. No base quality information exists; no much larger clone differs at one position. CD8 naive samples were CD45RO-negative cells positively selected for CCR7, giving a CD45RA+CCR7+ population that excluded TemRA cells. Healthy HIV-negative adults with no recently reported acute infections or vaccinations were included as donors. Every donor was a Caucasian adult living in Nashville, Tennessee, USA. Blood was obtained by leukapheresis, after which PBMCs were separated by Ficoll-Histopaque density gradient centrifugation and cryopreserved in liquid nitrogen vapor phase. Purity and quantity of every magnetically sorted T cell population were checked by analytical flow cytometry. Genomic DNA was isolated from every sorted fraction and measured by UV absorbance on a Nanodrop 2000c.

Using the deep immunoSEQ assay, multiplex PCR amplified TCR CDR3 regions from genomic DNA. Genomic DNA extracted from each cell subset was distributed evenly over all wells of several immunoSEQ 96-well plates, and each plate served as one replicate. For sorted subsets, each replicate PCR was loaded with about 0.2 ug genomic DNA, equivalent to approximately 27,000 T cell genomes. Purified libraries were measured with a Qubit 3.0 fluorometer, size-checked on a Bioanalyzer 2100, and measured again with the KAPA Library Quantification kit. Every immunoSEQ 96-well plate was sequenced on a separate single-read 150-cycle Illumina NextSeq 550 flow cell. Concerning the study's data processing: Because the immunoSEQ output included only junctional sequences and no quality scores, the filtering could not be the same as the filtering used for full-length reads. Sequences were annotated with PyIR, a Python wrapper for IgBLAST v1.9, and V/J genes and CDR3 were assigned using IMGT germline references. Reads were filtered out if the reads had weak V/J assignments (E-value above 1e-6), no CDR3, stop codons, out-of-frame junctions, or ambiguous translated residues. V3J clonotypes were defined as sequences sharing an identical inferred V gene, J gene, and CDR3 amino acid sequence. To compute the percentage overlap between repertoires, the number of shared unique clonotypes was divided by the size of the smaller repertoire. Three approaches were used to assess repertoire richness: RTK rarefaction, the Chao1 estimator, and Recon v2.1 estimates of unobserved clonotypes. For all TCRbeta clonotypes obtained by the gDNA method from a handful of donors, generation probabilities were computed with OLGA. TCRdb provides this immuneACCESS table in a form limited to in-frame rearrangements. Some clones are lacking; in checked studies, under half of them reflect an unresolved V gene, and why the rest are absent is not known. The D gene and trimming were derived from the DNA, and the V and J assignments and clone size from that table. This sample comprises roughly 2.1 million clones, about 92% of them detected only once. Together, the top ten hold under 2% of the sample.

Study-wide findings and limitations: Rarefaction of sorted-subset datasets indicated incomplete sequencing despite the large sequencing depth. Naive subsets generally had larger estimated clonotype richness than memory subsets did. Sampling was restricted to blood, and TCR repertoires in tissue are likely to differ from TCR repertoires in blood. Compared with non-shared clonotypes, clonotypes shared by all four sorted-subset donors had higher generation probabilities. Sharing across several donors was observed for about 5% of naive CD4, about 3.2% of naive CD8, about 2.3% of memory CD4, and around 0.42% of memory CD8 clonotypes. Based on pairwise subsampling, the degree of clonotype sharing among donors was expected to be affected by sequencing depth. The genetic and exposure-history diversity represented was limited by the small number of donors.

Specimen: naive CD8+ T cells from PBMCs. The label giving this sample's cell subset or site can be read as: CD45RA+CCR7+. This receptor was taken from a man between 18 and 29 years old in good health. Some clones in this sample may be carry-over from other donors' samples. Recombination joined TRBV6-5 with TRBJ2-1, and perhaps TRBD1 as D gene, on 5 matching bases. CDR3 loop: CASSLGVTYNEQFF. The nucleotide sequence reads as follows: TGTGCCAGCAGTTTAGGGGTTACCTACAATGAGCAGTTCTTC.